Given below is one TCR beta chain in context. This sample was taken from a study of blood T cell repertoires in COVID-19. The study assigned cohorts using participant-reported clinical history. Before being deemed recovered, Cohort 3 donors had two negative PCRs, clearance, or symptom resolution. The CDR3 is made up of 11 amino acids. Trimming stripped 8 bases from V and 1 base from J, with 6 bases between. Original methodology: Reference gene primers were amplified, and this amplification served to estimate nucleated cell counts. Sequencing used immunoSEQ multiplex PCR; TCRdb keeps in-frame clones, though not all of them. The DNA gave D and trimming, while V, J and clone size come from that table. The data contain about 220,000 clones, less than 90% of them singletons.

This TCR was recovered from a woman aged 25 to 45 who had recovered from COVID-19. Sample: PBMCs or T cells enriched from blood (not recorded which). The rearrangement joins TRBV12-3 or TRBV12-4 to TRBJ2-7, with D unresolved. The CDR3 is CASARSYEQYF. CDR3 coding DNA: TGTGCCAGCGCCAGGTCCTACGAGCAGTACTTC.